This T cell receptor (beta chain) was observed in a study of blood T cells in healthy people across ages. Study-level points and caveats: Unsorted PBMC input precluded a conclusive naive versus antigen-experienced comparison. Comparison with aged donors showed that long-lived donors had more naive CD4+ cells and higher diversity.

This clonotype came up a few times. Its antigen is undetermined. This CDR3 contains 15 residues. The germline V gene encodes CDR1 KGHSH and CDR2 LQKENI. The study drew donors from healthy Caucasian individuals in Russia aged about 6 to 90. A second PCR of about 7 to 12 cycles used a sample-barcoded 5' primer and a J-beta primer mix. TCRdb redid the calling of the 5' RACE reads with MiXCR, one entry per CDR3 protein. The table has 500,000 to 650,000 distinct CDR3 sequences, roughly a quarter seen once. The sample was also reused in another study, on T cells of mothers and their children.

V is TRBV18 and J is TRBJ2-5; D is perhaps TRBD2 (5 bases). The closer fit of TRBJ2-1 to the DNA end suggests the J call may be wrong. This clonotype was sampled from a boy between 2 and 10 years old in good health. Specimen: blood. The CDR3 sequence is CASSPSLVPTHEQFF. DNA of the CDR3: TGTGCCAGCTCACCATCACTAGTCCCTACCCATGAGCAGTTCTTC.